Below, one TCR beta chain is given with its context. Its antigen is currently unknown. The sample originates from a study of cytomegalovirus exposure and HLA in healthy donors. There were likely unrecorded immune exposures, though donors were nominally healthy when sampled. 13 Jbeta primers and 60 Vbeta primers were used for the PCR. The method was immunoSEQ multiplex PCR; TCRdb's version includes in-frame clones alone and lacks a portion of them. The repertoire holds over 150,000 clones, with roughly 84% as singletons. Study-level results: A few chains tied to CMV proved CMV antigen-specific in vitro. Investigators reported 150 to 200 TCR beta chains as tied to cytomegalovirus.

Germline CDR1 SNHLY, CDR2 FYNNEI. The CDR3 length is 15 residues. Trimming left V 2 bases short and J 3 bases short, with 12 bases between. The TCR sequence derives from a boy aged 2 to 10 in good health and CMV-seronegative. Source material: PBMCs. The chain joins TRBV2 to TRBJ2-3; perhaps TRBD1 as D (6 bases). The CDR3 is CASSETRQETDTQYF. In DNA, the CDR3 is TGTGCCAGCAGTGAAACCCGACAGGAGACAGATACGCAGTATTTT.